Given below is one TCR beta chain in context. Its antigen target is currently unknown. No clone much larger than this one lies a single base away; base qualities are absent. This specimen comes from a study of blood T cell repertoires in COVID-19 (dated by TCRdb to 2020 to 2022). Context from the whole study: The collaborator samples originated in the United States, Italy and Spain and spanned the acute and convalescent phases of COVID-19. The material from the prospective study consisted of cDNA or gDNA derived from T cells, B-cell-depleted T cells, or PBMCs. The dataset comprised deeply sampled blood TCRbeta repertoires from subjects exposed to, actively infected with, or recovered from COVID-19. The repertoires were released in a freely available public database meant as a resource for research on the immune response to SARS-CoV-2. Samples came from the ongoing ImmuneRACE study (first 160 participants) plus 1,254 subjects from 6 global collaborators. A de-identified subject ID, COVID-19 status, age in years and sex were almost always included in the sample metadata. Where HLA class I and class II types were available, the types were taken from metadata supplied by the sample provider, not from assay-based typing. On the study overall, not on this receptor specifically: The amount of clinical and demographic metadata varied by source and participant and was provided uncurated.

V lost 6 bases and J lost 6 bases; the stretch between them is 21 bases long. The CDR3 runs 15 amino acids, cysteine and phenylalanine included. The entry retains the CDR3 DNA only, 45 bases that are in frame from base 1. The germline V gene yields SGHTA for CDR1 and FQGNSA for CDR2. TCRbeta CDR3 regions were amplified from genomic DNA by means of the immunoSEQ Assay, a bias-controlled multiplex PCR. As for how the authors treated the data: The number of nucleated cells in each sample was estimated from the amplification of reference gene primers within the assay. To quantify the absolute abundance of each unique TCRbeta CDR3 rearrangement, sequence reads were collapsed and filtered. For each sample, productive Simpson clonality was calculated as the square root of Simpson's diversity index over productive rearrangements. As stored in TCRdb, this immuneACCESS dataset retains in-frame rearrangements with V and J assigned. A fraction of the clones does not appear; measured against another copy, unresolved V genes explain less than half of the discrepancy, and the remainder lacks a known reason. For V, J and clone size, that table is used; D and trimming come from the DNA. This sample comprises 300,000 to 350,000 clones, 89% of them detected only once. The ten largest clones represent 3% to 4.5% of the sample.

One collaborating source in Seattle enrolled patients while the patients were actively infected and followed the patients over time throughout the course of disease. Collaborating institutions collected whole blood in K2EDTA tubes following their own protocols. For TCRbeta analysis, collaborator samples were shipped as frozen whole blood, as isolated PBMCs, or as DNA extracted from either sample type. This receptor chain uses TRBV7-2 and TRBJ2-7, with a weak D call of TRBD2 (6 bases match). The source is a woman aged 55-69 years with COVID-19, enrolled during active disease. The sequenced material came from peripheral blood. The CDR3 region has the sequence CASSSFAGGVAEQYF. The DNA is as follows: TGTGCCAGCAGTTCCTTCGCCGGCGGGGTGGCCGAGCAGTACTTC.